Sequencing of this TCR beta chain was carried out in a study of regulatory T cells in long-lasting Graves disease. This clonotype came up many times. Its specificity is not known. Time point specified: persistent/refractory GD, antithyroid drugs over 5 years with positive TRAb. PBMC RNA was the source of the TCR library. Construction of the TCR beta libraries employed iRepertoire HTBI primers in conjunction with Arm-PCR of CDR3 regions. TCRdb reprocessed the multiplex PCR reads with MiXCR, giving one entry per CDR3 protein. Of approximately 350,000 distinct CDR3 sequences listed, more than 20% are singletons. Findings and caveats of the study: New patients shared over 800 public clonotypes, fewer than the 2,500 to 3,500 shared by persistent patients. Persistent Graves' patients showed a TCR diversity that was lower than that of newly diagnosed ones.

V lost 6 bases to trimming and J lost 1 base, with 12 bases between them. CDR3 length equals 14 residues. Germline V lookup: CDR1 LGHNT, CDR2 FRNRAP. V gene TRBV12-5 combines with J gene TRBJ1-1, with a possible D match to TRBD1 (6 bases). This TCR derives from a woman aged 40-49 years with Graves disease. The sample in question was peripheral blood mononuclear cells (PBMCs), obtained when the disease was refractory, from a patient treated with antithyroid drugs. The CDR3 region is CASGPGTQNTEAFF. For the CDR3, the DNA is TGTGCTAGTGGCCCCGGGACACAGAACACTGAAGCTTTCTTT.